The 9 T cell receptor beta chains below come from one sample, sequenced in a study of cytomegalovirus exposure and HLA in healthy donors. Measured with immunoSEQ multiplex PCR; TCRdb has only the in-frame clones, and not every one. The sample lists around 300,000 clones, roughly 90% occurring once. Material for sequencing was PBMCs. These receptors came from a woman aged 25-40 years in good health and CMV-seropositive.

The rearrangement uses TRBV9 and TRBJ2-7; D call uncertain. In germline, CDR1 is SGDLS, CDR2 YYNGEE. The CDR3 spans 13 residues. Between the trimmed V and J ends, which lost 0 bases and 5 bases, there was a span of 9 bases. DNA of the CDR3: TGTGCCAGCAGCGTAGGTGCAGGAAACGAGCAGTACTTC. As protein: CASSVGAGNEQYF.

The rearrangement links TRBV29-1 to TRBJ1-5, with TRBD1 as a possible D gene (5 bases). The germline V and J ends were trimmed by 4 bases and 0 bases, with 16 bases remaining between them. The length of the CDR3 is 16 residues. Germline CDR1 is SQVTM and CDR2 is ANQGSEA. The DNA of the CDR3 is TGCAGCGTTGTGGGGGAGGCTGGTGGTAGCAATCAGCCCCAGCATTTT. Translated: CSVVGEAGGSNQPQHF.

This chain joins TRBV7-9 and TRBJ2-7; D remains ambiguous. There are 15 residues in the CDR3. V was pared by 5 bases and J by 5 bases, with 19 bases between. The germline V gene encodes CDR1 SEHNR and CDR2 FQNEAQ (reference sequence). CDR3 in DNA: TGTGCCAGCAGCCCCAAGTGGGTCTCTGGGAACGAGCAGTACTTC. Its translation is CASSPKWVSGNEQYF. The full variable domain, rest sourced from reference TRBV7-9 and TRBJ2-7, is DTGVSQNPRHKITKRGQNVTFRCDPISEHNRLYWYRQTLGQGPEFLTYFQNEAQLEKSRLLSDRFSAERPKGSFSTLEIQRTEQGDSAMYLCASSPKWVSGNEQYFGPGTRLTVT.

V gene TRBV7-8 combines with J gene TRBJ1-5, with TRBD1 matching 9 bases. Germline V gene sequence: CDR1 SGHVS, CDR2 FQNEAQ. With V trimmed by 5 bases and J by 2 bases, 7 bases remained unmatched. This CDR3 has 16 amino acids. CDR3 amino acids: CASSLWTGEGNQPQHF. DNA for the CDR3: TGTGCCAGCAGCCTGTGGACAGGGGAAGGCAATCAGCCCCAGCATTTT.

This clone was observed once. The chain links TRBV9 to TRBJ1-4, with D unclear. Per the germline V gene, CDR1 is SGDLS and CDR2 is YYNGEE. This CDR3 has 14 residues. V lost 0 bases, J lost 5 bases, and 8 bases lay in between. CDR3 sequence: CASSVGLGNEKLFF. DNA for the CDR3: TGTGCCAGCAGCGTAGGATTGGGGAATGAAAAACTGTTTTTT.

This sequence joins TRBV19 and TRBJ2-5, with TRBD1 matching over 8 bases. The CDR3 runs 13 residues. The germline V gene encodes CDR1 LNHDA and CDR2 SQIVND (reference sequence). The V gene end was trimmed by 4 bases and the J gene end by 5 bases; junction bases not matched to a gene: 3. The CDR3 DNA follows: TGTGCCAGTAGTAGACAGGGGCAGGAGACCCAGTACTTC. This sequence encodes CASSRQGQETQYF.

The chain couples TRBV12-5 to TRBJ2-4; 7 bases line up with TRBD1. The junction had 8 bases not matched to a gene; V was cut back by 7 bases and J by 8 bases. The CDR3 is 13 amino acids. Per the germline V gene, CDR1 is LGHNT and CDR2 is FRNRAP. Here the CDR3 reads CASARQGGDIQYF. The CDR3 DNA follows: TGTGCTAGTGCCCGACAGGGTGGGGACATTCAGTACTTC.

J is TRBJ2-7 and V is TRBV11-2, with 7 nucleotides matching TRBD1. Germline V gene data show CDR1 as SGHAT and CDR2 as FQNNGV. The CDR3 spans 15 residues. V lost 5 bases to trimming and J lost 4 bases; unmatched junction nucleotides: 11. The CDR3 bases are TGTGCCAGCAGCGTGGGTAGGGGGCGCATTTACGAGCAGTACTTC. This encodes CASSVGRGRIYEQYF. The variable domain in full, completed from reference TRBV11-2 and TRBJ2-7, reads EAGVAQSPRYKIIEKRQSVAFWCNPISGHATLYWYQQILGQGPKLLIQFQNNGVVDDSQLPKDRFSAERLKGVDSTLKIQPAKLEDSAVYLCASSVGRGRIYEQYFGPGTRLTVT.

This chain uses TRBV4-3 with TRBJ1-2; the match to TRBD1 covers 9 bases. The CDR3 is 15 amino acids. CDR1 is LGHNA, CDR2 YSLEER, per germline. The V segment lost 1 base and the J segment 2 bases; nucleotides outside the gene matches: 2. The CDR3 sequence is CASSQGDRDNYGYTF. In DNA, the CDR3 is TGCGCCAGCAGCCAAGGGGACAGGGACAACTATGGCTACACCTTC.